This T cell receptor (beta chain) was sequenced for a study of a mutant IDH1 vaccine in newly diagnosed glioma (dated by TCRdb to about 2021). Study-level background: Across visits V03 through V10, patients got a total of eight vaccinations, given in weeks 1, 3, 5, 7, 11, 15, 19 and 23. In the chemotherapy-containing groups, vaccination started alongside temozolomide cycles, whereas in patients who had radiotherapy alone it started 4-6 weeks after radiotherapy. Of the 25 to 40 patients who were treated, around 62% were male and roughly 38% were female, and the mean age was around 41 years. Before enrollment, most patients had been given radiochemotherapy with temozolomide as standard therapy, while the rest had received either radiotherapy alone or temozolomide alone. Peripheral blood samples were drawn at six visits, namely V03 (baseline), V05, V07, V10, V12 and V13. Longitudinal TCRB deep sequencing was performed for roughly 27 treated patients wherever samples were available for exploratory analyses.

The library was obtained by the immunoSEQ multiplex PCR assay. Following the manufacturer's protocol, the hsTCRB Kit was used to amplify rearranged TCR beta chain sequences. Sequencing of TCRB libraries was carried out on an Illumina MiSeq. For the original study's pipeline: The proprietary platform of the kit vendor was used for demultiplexing, trimming and gene mapping. In TCRdb, the immuneACCESS table is reduced to in-frame sequences with V and J assigned. These tables do not hold every clone; where another copy was compared, an unresolved V gene accounts for under half, and the others remain unexplained. D and trimming were read from the DNA, whereas the V and J calls and clone size are those reported in that table. Here the sample has 25,000 to 35,000 clones; approximately 80% occur a single time. The ten biggest clones cover roughly 8.2% of the sample. This specimen's time point label, interpreted: week 23, last vaccination. Each vaccine dose, consisting of 300 ug of a 20-mer mutant IDH1 peptide in Montanide, was administered subcutaneously with topical imiquimod. Donors had newly diagnosed WHO grade 3 or 4 IDH1-mutant astrocytomas with loss of nuclear ATRX. The samples were drawn from NOA16, a multicentre, single-arm, open-label phase I trial in Germany that tested a mutant IDH1 peptide vaccine in humans for the first time. Genomic DNA for TCRB sequencing was extracted from EDTA blood using the DNeasy Blood and Tissue Kit.

What the research found in general, with its limitations: PBMC samples for TCRB deep sequencing were selected based on availability. It was noted by the authors that analyses of patient blood samples could not be reproduced owing to sample limitations. No apparent relationship was observed between pseudoprogression and alterations in the top peripheral T cell clonotypes detected by TCRB sequencing. Vaccine-induced immune responses across multiple MHC alleles were detected in 90% to 95% of patients.

The CDR3 measures 15 amino acids from cysteine to phenylalanine. Just CDR3 DNA is preserved here, 45 bases in frame from base 1. CDR1 and CDR2 are read off the germline V gene as MNHNS and SASEGT. V is reduced by 0 bases and J by 2 bases, leaving a spacing of 10 bases between them. Notes on this clone: The antigen this receptor binds is unknown. No much larger clonotype is one base removed from it; base qualities were not supplied.

The chain uses TRBV6-1 and TRBJ1-1, with an unclear D gene assignment. Sequencing was performed on PBMCs, taken from a glioma patient whose treatment included an IDH1 peptide vaccine. This TCR was sampled from a woman between 18 and 29 years old with glioma. The nucleotides read TGTGCCAGCAGTGAAGCCCGATCTTTCAACACTGAAGCTTTCTTT. This yields the protein CASSEARSFNTEAFF.